A single sample gave rise to the 32 T cell receptor beta chains below, sequenced in a study of cytomegalovirus exposure and HLA in healthy donors. TCRdb's copy holds only in-frame clones and misses some; the assay was immunoSEQ multiplex PCR. This sample has about 49,000 clones, with roughly nine tenths found just once. Material for sequencing was PBMCs. All receptors derive from a man aged 18 to 30 in good health and CMV-seronegative.

The rearrangement links TRBV18 to TRBJ1-4; TRBD1 matches at 9 bases. Per the germline V gene, CDR1 is KGHSH and CDR2 is LQKENI. Trimming removed 3 bases from V and 0 bases from J; junction bases left unmatched: 14. The length of the CDR3 is 20 residues. CDR3 coding DNA: TGTGCCAGCTCACCTCTTGAGGGACAGGGTCTGCGGTCAACTAATGAAAAACTGTTTTTT. Protein product: CASSPLEGQGLRSTNEKLFF.

This clone has just one count. The V gene is TRBV7-2, the J gene TRBJ2-2; 8 nucleotides match TRBD1. Trimming removed 5 bases from V and 5 bases from J; junction bases left unmatched: 7. The CDR3 totals 15 residues. Looked up from germline, CDR1 is SGHTA and CDR2 is FQGNSA. Here the CDR3 reads CASSKGQGLTGELFF. The CDR3 DNA is TGTGCCAGCAGCAAAGGACAGGGTTTGACCGGGGAGCTGTTTTTT.

The rearrangement joins TRBV28 to TRBJ1-5, with TRBD1 matching 7 bases. The V gene's germline CDR1 is MDHEN and CDR2 SYDVKM. The CDR3 runs 15 residues. With 10 bases clipped from V and 7 bases from J, the junction kept 16 bases outside the gene matches. CDR3 bases: TGTGCCACCTCACTGAACGGACAGGCCAACCAGCCCCAGCATTTT. Translation gives CATSLNGQANQPQHF.

The chain combines TRBV28 with TRBJ2-5; TRBD2 aligns across 9 bases. This CDR3 spans 15 amino acids. CDR1 MDHEN and CDR2 SYDVKM come from the germline V gene. V trimming: 2 bases; J trimming: 7 bases; junction bases outside the gene matches: 8. The CDR3 reads CASSLDGAGGSTQYF. CDR3 DNA sequence: TGTGCCAGCAGTTTAGACGGGGCGGGAGGGTCGACCCAGTACTTC.

This chain connects TRBV4-3 to TRBJ2-7, with 7 bases lining up with TRBD2. CDR3 size: 17 residues. V shed 0 bases and J 3 bases; nucleotides not matched to a gene: 11. Germline loops: CDR1 LGHNA, CDR2 YSLEER. The CDR3 loop is CASSQDSGGEGSYEQYF. The DNA of the CDR3 is TGCGCCAGCAGCCAAGATTCTGGAGGGGAGGGCAGCTACGAGCAGTACTTC.

The V gene is TRBV5-1, the J gene TRBJ2-1, with D tentatively TRBD1 (6 bases). The CDR3 has 14 amino acids. Per germline, CDR1 SGHRS and CDR2 YFSETQ. Trimming removed 0 bases at V and 3 bases at J, with 7 bases between. CDR3 region: CASSLGQDYNEQFF. DNA of the CDR3: TGCGCCAGCAGCTTGGGACAGGACTACAATGAGCAGTTCTTC. Drawing the rest from reference TRBV5-1 and TRBJ2-1, the complete variable domain is KAGVTQTPRYLIKTRGQQVTLSCSPISGHRSVSWYQQTPGQGLQFLFEYFSETQRNKGNFPGRFSGRQFSNSRSEMNVSTLELGDSALYLCASSLGQDYNEQFFGPGTRLTVL.

The rearrangement joins TRBV28 to TRBJ1-1, with unresolved D. The germline V gene has CDR1 MDHEN and CDR2 SYDVKM. Deletions cut 3 bases from V and 1 base from J, with 6 bases between. The CDR3 extends over 13 amino acids. CDR3 coding DNA: TGTGCCAGCAGTTTGGTCAGGAACACTGAAGCTTTCTTT. It codes for CASSLVRNTEAFF.

For this clone: This sample also contains other DNA sequences that code for the same CDR3. The chain couples TRBV7-9 to TRBJ2-1; weak D call: TRBD2 (6 bases). V gave up 6 bases and J gave up 8 bases, with 20 bases separating them. CDR1 is SEHNR, CDR2 FQNEAQ, per germline (reference sequence). CDR3 length: 15 amino acids. CDR3 amino acids: CASSPFAGRSHEQFF. The CDR3 DNA reads TGTGCCAGCAGTCCCTTTGCGGGGAGATCCCATGAGCAGTTCTTC.

This chain joins TRBV6-5 and TRBJ2-7; the match to TRBD2 covers 9 bases. The CDR3 covers 16 residues. Germline lookup yields CDR1 MNHEY and CDR2 SVGAGI. V gave up 0 bases and J gave up 5 bases; unmatched junction bases: 8. The DNA for the CDR3 is TGTGCCAGCAGTTACTCTATAGCGGGAGTAGGGGACGAGCAGTACTTC. The encoded protein is CASSYSIAGVGDEQYF.

The V and J genes are TRBV30 and TRBJ2-2; 7 bases line up with TRBD2. From germline, CDR1 is GTSNPN and CDR2 SVGIG (reference sequence). The CDR3 extends over 15 amino acids. The trim removed 7 bases at V and 3 bases at J, leaving 11 bases unmatched. The CDR3: CASKGRDFHTGELFF. In nucleotides, the CDR3 is TGTGCCTCCAAAGGGAGGGATTTTCACACCGGGGAGCTGTTTTTT.

The chain has TRBV7-9 and TRBJ2-7; 7 bases map to TRBD1. V was clipped by 4 bases and J by 6 bases; unmatched bases: 6. This CDR3 is built from 13 residues. Germline lookup yields CDR1 SEHNR and CDR2 FQNEAQ (reference sequence). This CDR3 reads CASSWGTGAEQYF. As DNA, the CDR3 is TGTGCCAGCAGCTGGGGAACAGGGGCCGAGCAGTACTTC.

The chain links TRBV12-5 to TRBJ2-2, with 7 bases lining up with TRBD1. From germline, CDR1 is LGHNT and CDR2 FRNRAP. Trimming at V came to 6 bases and at J to 2 bases, leaving 15 bases not matched to a gene. This CDR3 spans 18 amino acids. CDR3 protein: CASGEGDSYLLNTGELFF. The CDR3 bases are TGTGCTAGTGGGGAAGGGGACAGCTATCTATTAAACACCGGGGAGCTGTTTTTT.

The V gene is TRBV6-5, the J gene TRBJ2-7, with 9 bases lining up with TRBD2. Germline V gene lookup returns CDR1 MNHEY and CDR2 SVGAGI. The CDR3 totals 15 residues. V lost 2 bases and J lost 2; bases outside the gene matches: 4. The CDR3 reads CASSYNSGGTYEQYF. Written as DNA, the CDR3 is TGTGCCAGCAGTTACAATAGCGGGGGCACCTACGAGCAGTACTTC.

The chain carries TRBV18 and TRBJ2-3; 8 bases are shared with TRBD2. The CDR3 has 16 amino acids. Losses at the gene ends were 2 bases for V and 2 bases for J; bases not matched to a gene: 6. Germline lookup yields CDR1 KGHSH and CDR2 LQKENI. CDR3 sequence reads: CASSPNLSGTTDTQYF. In DNA, the CDR3 is TGTGCCAGCTCACCAAACCTTAGCGGGACCACAGATACGCAGTATTTT.

V gene TRBV6-1 combines with J gene TRBJ2-3, with no clear D. The CDR3 loop spans 12 amino acids. V shed 2 bases and J shed 4 bases, with 4 bases lying between them. Germline assignment: CDR1 MNHNS and CDR2 SASEGT. The CDR3 loop is CASSELADTQYF. CDR3 DNA: TGTGCCAGCAGTGAATTAGCAGATACGCAGTATTTT.

The V gene is TRBV2, the J gene TRBJ2-2; TRBD2 might be the D (5 bases). The CDR3 is 14 residues long. V was shortened by 11 bases and J by 3 bases, with 16 bases between the two germline ends. Germline CDR1 reads SNHLY; CDR2 reads FYNNEI. This chain's CDR3 is CAGTRDFDTGELFF. In DNA, the CDR3 is TGTGCCGGAACCCGGGATTTCGACACCGGGGAGCTGTTTTTT.

CDR3 region: CATREFRGNTIYF. The CDR3 DNA reads as TGCGCCACCCGGGAGTTTCGTGGAAACACCATATATTTT. The chain carries TRBV10-2 and TRBJ1-3, with D hard to call. This CDR3 contains 13 residues. The ends were cut back, 10 bases at V and 3 bases at J, with 13 bases in the middle. Germline V gives CDR1 WSHSY, CDR2 SAAADI.

The chain couples TRBV11-1 to TRBJ1-1, with D possibly TRBD1 on 6 matching bases. The CDR3 is 16 amino acids. The V end was cut by 1 base, the J end by 3 bases, with 15 bases between. Germline loops: CDR1 SGHAT, CDR2 FQDESV (reference sequence). DNA of the CDR3: TGTGCCAGCAGCTTAGGGGCCTCACAGGGAGACACTGAAGCTTTCTTT. This translates into CASSLGASQGDTEAFF. Full variable domain (outside the CDR3, taken from reference TRBV11-1 and TRBJ1-1): EAEVAQSPRYKITEKSQAVAFWCDPISGHATLYWYRQILGQGPELLVQFQDESVVDDSQLPKDRFSAERLKGVDSTLKIQPAELGDSAMYLCASSLGASQGDTEAFFGQGTRLTVV.

The genes are TRBV5-6 and TRBJ2-1; possible D gene TRBD2, 7 bases. The V end lost 6 bases, the J end lost 3 bases, and 19 bases lay between the germline ends. This CDR3 contains 16 residues. CDR1 SGHDT and CDR2 YYEEEE come from the germline V gene. The DNA for the CDR3 is TGTGCCAGCAACCTATCGGGGGGCAAGCGCTACAATGAGCAGTTCTTC. Translated, it gives CASNLSGGKRYNEQFF.

The chain couples TRBV7-9 to TRBJ2-5, with D perhaps TRBD1 (6 bases). CDR1 is SEHNR and CDR2 is FQNEAQ in the germline V gene (reference sequence). Trimming took 1 base from V and 5 from J, leaving 20 bases between them. The CDR3 is 17 amino acids. CDR3 nucleotides: TGTGCCAGCAGCTTAGTGAGTGCCGGTCTTAGGGGGGAGACCCAGTACTTC. This encodes CASSLVSAGLRGETQYF. Supplemented by reference TRBV7-9 and TRBJ2-5, the full variable domain reads DTGVSQNPRHKITKRGQNVTFRCDPISEHNRLYWYRQTLGQGPEFLTYFQNEAQLEKSRLLSDRFSAERPKGSFSTLEIQRTEQGDSAMYLCASSLVSAGLRGETQYFGPGTRLLVL.

The V and J genes are TRBV30 and TRBJ2-7, with D possibly TRBD1 on 6 matching bases. This CDR3 region has 14 residues. The germline V gene encodes CDR1 GTSNPN and CDR2 SVGIG (reference sequence). V dropped 0 bases and J dropped 3 bases, with 12 bases sitting between them. The CDR3 loop is CAWSVQGKDYEQYF. In DNA form, the CDR3 reads TGTGCCTGGAGTGTCCAGGGGAAGGACTACGAGCAGTACTTC.

This clone occurred once. The rearrangement uses TRBV27 and TRBJ2-3; D gene unclear. In germline, CDR1 is MNHEY, CDR2 SMNVEV (reference sequence). The CDR3 extends over 12 amino acids. V was pared by 5 bases and J by 10 bases, with 13 bases between. The CDR3 DNA reads as TGTGCCAGCAGTCGTCCTAGTAGATCGCAGTATTTT. This sequence encodes CASSRPSRSQYF.

The rearrangement uses TRBV28 and TRBJ1-5; possible D gene TRBD1, 6 bases. There are 14 residues in the CDR3. V lost 4 bases and J 2 bases, leaving 9 bases between the germline ends. The germline V gene has CDR1 MDHEN and CDR2 SYDVKM. The CDR3 region has the DNA TGTGCCAGCAGTTCACAGGGTCGCAATCAGCCCCAGCATTTT. Translating gives CASSSQGRNQPQHF.

The chain carries TRBV5-1 and TRBJ2-7, with D tentatively TRBD2 (6 bases). The CDR3 loop spans 15 amino acids. V shed 3 bases and J shed 2 bases, with 15 bases lying between them. Germline V gene lookup returns CDR1 SGHRS and CDR2 YFSETQ. The CDR3 loop is CASSSSLAATYEQYF. As DNA, the CDR3 is TGCGCCAGCAGCTCGAGTTTAGCGGCGACCTACGAGCAGTACTTC. Drawing the rest from reference TRBV5-1 and TRBJ2-7, the complete variable domain is KAGVTQTPRYLIKTRGQQVTLSCSPISGHRSVSWYQQTPGQGLQFLFEYFSETQRNKGNFPGRFSGRQFSNSRSEMNVSTLELGDSALYLCASSSSLAATYEQYFGPGTRLTVT.

This clone was picked up one time. This chain links TRBV13 with TRBJ2-7; 7 bases are a match to TRBD1. The germline V gene has CDR1 PRHDT and CDR2 FYEKMQ (reference sequence). CDR3 length: 14 amino acids. The trim removed 6 bases at V and 4 bases at J, leaving 9 bases unmatched. This CDR3 reads CASRQTGKGYEQYF. The DNA for the CDR3 is TGTGCCAGCAGGCAGACAGGGAAGGGGTACGAGCAGTACTTC.

The chain has TRBV19 and TRBJ2-3; weak D call: TRBD2 (6 bases). The germline CDR1 and CDR2 sequences are LNHDA and SQIVND (reference sequence). CDR3 length: 19 residues. V shed 5 bases and J shed 0 bases, with 24 bases lying between them. The CDR3 DNA follows: TGTGCCAGTAGTTCCTGGGACTTGGTGGGCGGCACTAGCACAGATACGCAGTATTTT. Translating it yields CASSSWDLVGGTSTDTQYF.

This clone was detected once. The V and J genes are TRBV6-1 and TRBJ2-3; D gene uncertain. The germline V gene has CDR1 MNHNS and CDR2 SASEGT. The CDR3 is 14 residues long. The V end was cut by 6 bases, the J end by 1 base, with 11 bases between. The DNA of the CDR3 is TGTGCCAGCAGGAAGTCAGTCGGCACAGATACGCAGTATTTT. This translates into CASRKSVGTDTQYF.

This clone was recorded once. The rearrangement uses TRBV5-4 and TRBJ2-1; D gene ambiguous. V was clipped by 4 bases and J by 8 bases, with 16 bases between them. The CDR3 is made up of 14 amino acids. Germline assignment: CDR1 SGHNT and CDR2 YYREEE (reference sequence). CDR3 region: CASSPPSRNDEQFF. The CDR3 DNA reads TGTGCCAGCAGCCCCCCGTCTAGGAACGATGAGCAGTTCTTC.

V is TRBV7-9 and J is TRBJ2-7; D is possibly TRBD2 (6 bases). This CDR3 spans 13 amino acids. Germline CDR1 SEHNR, CDR2 FQNEAQ (reference sequence). Trimming took off 1 base at V and 7 bases at J, with 11 bases between the two ends. CDR3 coding DNA: TGTGCCAGCAGCTTAGGGACGCGGGGTGAGCAGTACTTC. It encodes CASSLGTRGEQYF.

The chain has TRBV9 and TRBJ2-7; no clear D gene. The CDR3 is 13 amino acids. Germline values: CDR1 SGDLS, CDR2 YYNGEE. V was pared by 0 bases and J by 10 bases, with 14 bases between. The CDR3 coding sequence is TGTGCCAGCAGCGTAGCCCCAGAGGCTACTCAGTACTTC. The encoded protein is CASSVAPEATQYF. Supplemented by reference TRBV9 and TRBJ2-7, the full variable domain reads DSGVTQTPKHLITATGQRVTLRCSPRSGDLSVYWYQQSLDQGLQFLIQYYNGEERAKGNILERFSAQQFPDLHSELNLSSLELGDSALYFCASSVAPEATQYFGPGTRLTVT.

This rearrangement joins TRBV27 to TRBJ2-6; D is possibly TRBD1 (6 bases). Germline V gene data show CDR1 as MNHEY and CDR2 as SMNVEV (reference sequence). With 1 base removed from V and 3 bases from J, the gap between germline ends came to 16 bases. The CDR3 is 18 amino acids. The CDR3 loop is CASSLLIRGSGGANVLTF. For the CDR3, the DNA is TGTGCCAGCAGTTTATTAATCAGGGGATCGGGTGGGGCCAACGTCCTGACTTTC.

The chain couples TRBV27 to TRBJ1-2; unclear D gene. The CDR3 has 13 residues. V lost 5 bases and J 2 bases, leaving 9 bases between the germline ends. The V gene's germline CDR1 is MNHEY and CDR2 SMNVEV (reference sequence). CDR3 DNA: TGTGCCAGCAGTCCCCGAGGGAACTATGGCTACACCTTC. This gives the protein CASSPRGNYGYTF.